Described below is a single T cell receptor (beta chain) sequence and its context. Authors' processing steps: Estimation of nucleated cell counts relied on the amplification of reference gene primers. The protocol was immunoSEQ multiplex PCR, while the TCRdb copy is restricted to in-frame clones and leaves out a portion. The V and J calls and clone size are taken from that table; D and trimming were inferred from the DNA. The table records 150,000 to 200,000 clones, about 75% of them present only once. This entry is derived from a study of blood T cell repertoires in COVID-19. Study-wide context: Acute-phase and convalescent COVID-19 samples originated in the United States, Italy and Spain. From T cells, B-cell-depleted T cells, or PBMCs came the material, which was cDNA or gDNA.

Losses at the gene ends were 2 bases for V and 1 base for J; bases not matched to a gene: 3. The CDR3 runs to 15 residues. The TCR sequence derives from a woman in her 70s with acute or convalescent COVID-19. This rearrangement joins TRBV23-1 to TRBJ2-7; 9 bases agree with TRBD1. TRBV23-1 is given ORF status, its function remaining uncertain. Sequenced material: peripheral blood. CDR3 loop: CASSQPGQGSYEQYF. In DNA form, the CDR3 reads TGCGCCAGCAGTCAACCGGGACAGGGATCCTACGAGCAGTACTTC.